This section outlines one T cell receptor beta chain sequence together with its context. Antigen specificity is unknown. V was cut by 5 bases and J by 6 bases, with 14 bases left in between. The CDR3 length is 13 residues. The V gene's germline CDR1 is SGHTA and CDR2 FQGNSA. TCRdb called the reads again in MiXCR, with one record for every CDR3 protein. Among some 270,000 distinct CDR3 sequences listed, less than 25% were seen once. These data belong to a study of T cell repertoires in cytomegalovirus infection. Study-wide background: Signatures in public TCR beta sequences pointed to both CMV infection and matching HLA type. Findings of the study overall: The ex vivo response was dominated by HLA-C-restricted CMV-specific TCR beta clonotypes.

The sequence derives from a human donor in good health (CMV status not recorded). Some clones in this sample may be carry-over from other donors' samples. Sequences were derived from cultured PBMCs, sampled from culture after CMV antigen stimulation. The chain carries TRBV7-2 and TRBJ2-7; possibly TRBD2 for D (6 bases). The CDR3 loop reads CASSLTFGGEQYF. DNA for the CDR3: TGTGCCAGCAGCCTAACGTTCGGGGGCGAGCAGTACTTC.